The 30 T cell receptor beta chains below were found in one sample sequenced in a study of T-cell reconstitution after alpha-beta-depleted transplantation in children. This sample's TCRbeta library carried unique molecular identifier barcodes. TCRdb analysed the PCR reads with MiXCR anew, one entry per CDR3 protein. The sample holds roughly 490,000 distinct CDR3 sequences, about 10% seen once. This specimen was PBMCs, mostly from graft donor cells, taken 180 days after TCRalphabeta/CD19-depleted stem cell transplant. These receptors were taken from a female patient between 2 and 15 years old who had a stem cell transplant for aplastic anemia, so the T cells may come from the graft donor.

The chain carries TRBV5-1 and TRBJ1-3; 8 nucleotides line up with TRBD1. This CDR3 comprises 15 residues. Per germline, CDR1 SGHRS and CDR2 YFSETQ. Trimming at V came to 2 bases and at J to 6 bases, leaving 7 bases not matched to a gene. The CDR3 is CASSFGQGLLNTIYF. CDR3 sequence (DNA): TGCGCCAGCAGCTTCGGACAGGGCCTACTAAACACCATATATTTT.

The V gene is TRBV27, the J gene TRBJ2-7; a possible D gene is TRBD1 (7 bases). The germline CDR1 and CDR2 sequences are MNHEY and SMNVEV (reference sequence). This CDR3 has 15 amino acids. V lost 3 bases and J lost 3, with 15 bases in between. The DNA of the CDR3 is TGTGCCAGCAGTTTTGGGCAGGGGGGAAGCTACGAGCAGTACTTC. Its translation: CASSFGQGGSYEQYF.

This clonotype was seen a few times. The DNA of the CDR3 is TGTGCCAGCTCACCACCGGGTAGCGGGAGTGTCTACGAGCAGTACTTC. Protein sequence: CASSPPGSGSVYEQYF. V and J are TRBV18 and TRBJ2-7, with 9 bases that match TRBD2. The CDR3 loop spans 16 amino acids. Trimming at V came to 0 bases and at J to 3 bases, leaving 6 bases not matched to a gene. In germline, CDR1 is KGHSH, CDR2 LQKENI.

The chain recombines TRBV24-1 with TRBJ1-5; weak D call: TRBD1 (5 bases). The CDR3 is 14 amino acids. The germline gives CDR1 KGHDR, CDR2 SFDVKD. V lost 3 bases and J 7 bases, leaving 12 bases between the germline ends. This chain's CDR3 is CATSDNGGSQPQHF. Here the CDR3 DNA reads TGTGCCACCAGTGATAACGGGGGATCCCAGCCCCAGCATTTT.

V gene TRBV4-1 combines with J gene TRBJ2-3; D is undetermined. The germline CDR1 and CDR2 sequences are MGHRA and YSYEKL. Trimming took off 0 bases at V and 9 bases at J, with 10 bases between the two ends. CDR3 size: 13 residues. In DNA form, the CDR3 reads TGCGCCAGCAGCCAAGATTCCGGGCCCACGCAGTATTTT. Protein: CASSQDSGPTQYF.

This clonotype was seen repeatedly, ten times or more. V is TRBV20-1 and J is TRBJ2-7; D ambiguous. The V gene lost 0 bases and the J gene lost 3 bases, with 9 bases spanning the gap. Germline assignment: CDR1 DFQATT and CDR2 SNEGSKA (reference sequence). This CDR3 contains 13 residues. The CDR3 protein is CSARDLRGYEQYF. CDR3 nucleotides: TGCAGTGCTAGAGATCTTCGCGGCTACGAGCAGTACTTC.

Ten or more counts support this clonotype. The chain carries TRBV4-3 and TRBJ2-2, with 9 bases fitting TRBD2. Germline values: CDR1 LGHNA, CDR2 YSLEER. This CDR3 has 17 amino acids. V lost 3 bases and J lost 3; bases outside the gene matches: 8. CDR3 region: CASSHVAGGPDTGELFF. Here the CDR3 DNA reads TGCGCCAGCAGCCATGTCGCGGGAGGGCCGGACACCGGGGAGCTGTTTTTT.

This clonotype was picked up a small number of times. This chain's CDR3 is CASSFLGQGYEQYF. DNA of the CDR3: TGTGCCAGCAGCTTTCTGGGACAGGGTTACGAGCAGTACTTC. The chain is built from TRBV7-9 and TRBJ2-7, with TRBD1 identical over 9 bases. The ends lost 3 bases at V and 4 bases at J; junction bases unmatched: 4. This CDR3 is built from 14 residues. The germline V gene has CDR1 SEHNR and CDR2 FQNEAQ (reference sequence).

This clonotype came up a few times. The chain recombines TRBV20-1 with TRBJ2-1; TRBD2 aligns across 9 bases. The CDR3 covers 14 residues. CDR1 DFQATT and CDR2 SNEGSKA come from the germline V gene (reference sequence). With 3 bases clipped from V and 7 bases from J, the junction kept 7 bases outside the gene matches. CDR3 DNA sequence: TGCAGTGCTAGTAGCGGGAGCCCCATTAATGAGCAGTTCTTC. Its translation: CSASSGSPINEQFF.

This clonotype has just a few counts. The rearrangement joins TRBV5-1 to TRBJ2-4; D call uncertain. V was shortened by 0 bases and J by 0 bases, with 10 bases between the two germline ends. Germline V gene data show CDR1 as SGHRS and CDR2 as YFSETQ. There are 16 residues in the CDR3. DNA for the CDR3: TGCGCCAGCAGCTTGGAGGTGCGGAGAGCCAAAAACATTCAGTACTTC. Protein product: CASSLEVRRAKNIQYF. Complete variable domain (other parts from reference TRBV5-1 and TRBJ2-4): KAGVTQTPRYLIKTRGQQVTLSCSPISGHRSVSWYQQTPGQGLQFLFEYFSETQRNKGNFPGRFSGRQFSNSRSEMNVSTLELGDSALYLCASSLEVRRAKNIQYFGAGTRLSVL.

There are many counts of this clonotype. The gene calls are TRBV11-2 and TRBJ2-2; D not certain. Looked up from germline, CDR1 is SGHAT and CDR2 is FQNNGV. The V end was cut by 1 base, the J end by 10 bases, with 10 bases between. The CDR3 length is 13 residues. The CDR3 nucleotides read TGTGCCAGCAGCTTAGCCCTGCGGACGGAGCTGTTTTTT. Its protein is CASSLALRTELFF.

This clonotype has just a few counts. The rearrangement links TRBV18 to TRBJ2-7, with 9 bases fitting TRBD1. V lost 5 bases and J lost 0; bases outside the gene matches: 5. Germline V gene data show CDR1 as KGHSH and CDR2 as LQKENI. There are 15 residues in the CDR3. Here the CDR3 reads CASSATGGLSYEQYF. CDR3 bases: TGTGCCAGCTCAGCCACAGGGGGCCTCTCCTACGAGCAGTACTTC. The variable domain in full, with the rest retrieved from reference TRBV18 and TRBJ2-7, is NAGVMQNPRHLVRRRGQEARLRCSPMKGHSHVYWYRQLPEEGLKFMVYLQKENIIDESGMPKERFSAEFPKEGPSILRIQQVVRGDSAAYFCASSATGGLSYEQYFGPGTRLTVT.

This clonotype was counted between two and nine times. The chain links TRBV7-2 to TRBJ2-5; 9 positions agree with TRBD2. From germline, CDR1 is SGHTA and CDR2 FQGNSA. This CDR3 region has 15 residues. V dropped 1 base and J dropped 5; count of bases not matched to a gene: 5. CDR3 sequence reads: CASSLGGRGGETQYF. The CDR3 DNA follows: TGTGCCAGCAGCTTAGGCGGGAGGGGGGGGGAGACCCAGTACTTC.

This clonotype was seen a handful of times. The J gene is TRBJ2-3, the V gene TRBV29-1, with TRBD1 identical over 8 bases. This CDR3 is built from 12 residues. Germline-derived CDR1 and CDR2 are SQVTM and ANQGSEA. V was clipped by 7 bases and J by 4 bases; unmatched bases: 4. The CDR3 nucleotides are TGCAGCGCGATCAGGGGGCCAGATACGCAGTATTTT. Translated, it gives CSAIRGPDTQYF.

This clonotype was seen many times. V usage is TRBV12-3 or TRBV12-4 and J usage is TRBJ1-2, with TRBD1 matching 7 bases. V lost 1 base to trimming and J lost 0 bases; unmatched junction nucleotides: 2. CDR3 length: 15 residues. The CDR3 DNA reads TGTGCCAGCAGTTTAGGGACAGGTACTAACTATGGCTACACCTTC. It yields the protein CASSLGTGTNYGYTF.

There are a few counts of this clonotype. This chain joins TRBV20-1 and TRBJ2-5; the D gene could be TRBD1 or TRBD2 (5 bases each). V dropped 4 bases and J dropped 7 bases, with 13 bases sitting between them. Germline CDR1 and CDR2: DFQATT and SNEGSKA (reference sequence). The CDR3 sequence is 12 residues long. The CDR3 here is CSATRGDRTQYF. The CDR3 DNA reads TGCAGTGCTACGAGGGGAGATCGGACCCAGTACTTC.

This clonotype appeared a few times. This sequence joins TRBV5-5 and TRBJ1-5; maybe TRBD1 (5 bases). In germline, CDR1 is SGHKS, CDR2 YYEKEE (reference sequence). The CDR3 is made up of 13 amino acids. This chain's CDR3 is CASRGGSNQPQHF. In nucleotides, the CDR3 is TGTGCAAGTCGGGGGGGTAGCAATCAGCCCCAGCATTTT. Full variable domain (outside the CDR3, taken from reference TRBV5-5 and TRBJ1-5): DAGVTQSPTHLIKTRGQQVTLRCSPISGHKSVSWYQQVLGQGPQFIFQYYEKEERGRGNFPDRFSARQFPNYSSELNVNALLLGDSALYLCASRGGSNQPQHFGDGTRLSIL.

J is TRBJ2-7 and V is TRBV15, with TRBD2 identical over 11 bases. CDR1 LNHNV and CDR2 YYDKDF come from the germline V gene (reference sequence). J gave up 7 bases and V 0 bases, and 8 bases lay outside the gene matches. This CDR3 contains 16 residues. The CDR3 nucleotides are TGTGCCACCAGCAGAGAATTCCCGAGACTAGCGGGGGAGCAGTACTTC. Translating it yields CATSREFPRLAGEQYF.

In DNA, the CDR3 is TGTGCCAGCAGCGTAGCATCAGCGGGATACACCGGGGAGCTGTTTTTT. Translated, it gives CASSVASAGYTGELFF. The rearrangement joins TRBV9 to TRBJ2-2; 7 nucleotides match TRBD2. This CDR3 comprises 16 residues. V was pared by 0 bases and J by 3 bases, with 5 bases of the junction left unmatched. Germline CDR1 is SGDLS and CDR2 is YYNGEE.

V usage is TRBV6-1 and J usage is TRBJ1-2; D is perhaps TRBD1 (6 bases). Trimming removed 5 bases at V and 8 bases at J, with 15 bases between. From germline, CDR1 is MNHNS and CDR2 SASEGT. The CDR3 is 13 residues long. The CDR3 region has the DNA TGTGCCAGCAGTCAACAGGGACGCGGGGGCTACACCTTC. It translates to CASSQQGRGGYTF.

V and J are TRBV27 and TRBJ2-5; 11 bases map to TRBD2. The germline V gene has CDR1 MNHEY and CDR2 SMNVEV (reference sequence). The CDR3 is made up of 16 amino acids. V lost 5 bases to trimming and J lost 5 bases; unmatched junction nucleotides: 10. The CDR3 reads CASSQTSGESQETQYF. Written as DNA, the CDR3 is TGTGCCAGCAGTCAGACTAGCGGGGAAAGCCAGGAGACCCAGTACTTC.

This clonotype was found a few times. The chain carries TRBV7-9 and TRBJ1-1; no clear D. The germline V and J ends were trimmed by 0 bases and 4 bases, with 12 bases remaining between them. The CDR3 has 15 amino acids. Germline CDR1 SEHNR, CDR2 FQNEAQ (reference sequence). The CDR3 protein is CASSLAGRKGTEAFF. The CDR3 nucleotides read TGTGCCAGCAGCTTAGCAGGAAGAAAGGGCACTGAAGCTTTCTTT.

This clonotype was observed at least ten times. The chain joins TRBV12-3 or TRBV12-4 to TRBJ2-1; TRBD1 aligns across 7 bases. The ends lost 5 bases at V and 6 bases at J; junction bases unmatched: 13. This CDR3 has 16 residues. The CDR3 DNA reads TGTGCCAGCAGTCACCGTGCCGGGACAGCAGGCAATGAGCAGTTCTTC. Translated: CASSHRAGTAGNEQFF.

The chain recombines TRBV2 with TRBJ2-7, with TRBD2 as a possible D gene (5 bases). This CDR3 region has 17 residues. The germline V and J ends were trimmed by 0 bases and 2 bases, with 17 bases remaining between them. The germline V gene encodes CDR1 SNHLY and CDR2 FYNNEI. DNA for the CDR3: TGTGCCAGCAGTGAAGCGCTTTGGACTGAAAAAACCTACGAGCAGTACTTC. Translated: CASSEALWTEKTYEQYF.

The sample holds many counts of this clonotype. The J gene is TRBJ2-3, the V gene TRBV10-3, with D perhaps matching TRBD2 (6 bases). CDR3 length: 13 amino acids. The germline CDR1 and CDR2 sequences are ENHRY and SYGVKD. V lost 2 bases and J lost 5, with 8 bases in between. The CDR3 reads CAISEIGRDTQYF. In nucleotides, the CDR3 is TGTGCCATCAGTGAGATCGGGAGAGATACGCAGTATTTT.

This clonotype appeared many times. The rearrangement joins TRBV28 to TRBJ2-5; D is unresolved. This CDR3 contains 19 residues. Germline V gene sequence: CDR1 MDHEN, CDR2 SYDVKM. Trimming cost V 0 bases and J 1 base, with 21 bases left between them. The CDR3 sequence: CASSLWIGVWKMTQETQYF. The CDR3 DNA is TGTGCCAGCAGTTTATGGATTGGGGTGTGGAAAATGACCCAAGAGACCCAGTACTTC.

V is TRBV11-3 and J is TRBJ1-6; unclear D gene. The CDR3 is made up of 12 amino acids. The germline V and J ends were trimmed by 5 bases and 9 bases, with 8 bases remaining between them. Germline assignment: CDR1 SGHNT and CDR2 YENEEA. The CDR3 DNA follows: TGTGCCAGCAGCACCGACGGTTCACCCCTCCACTTT. Its translation is CASSTDGSPLHF.

This clonotype was counted only a few times. This rearrangement joins TRBV4-3 to TRBJ2-7, with D unclear. Looked up from germline, CDR1 is LGHNA and CDR2 is YSLEER. V shed 2 bases and J shed 1 base, with 9 bases lying between them. The length of the CDR3 is 14 residues. The CDR3 protein is CASSQWYRSYEQYF. Here the CDR3 DNA reads TGCGCCAGCAGCCAATGGTACCGGTCCTACGAGCAGTACTTC.

This chain joins TRBV7-3 and TRBJ2-3, with TRBD2 matching 10 bases. V gave up 4 bases and J gave up 5 bases; unmatched junction bases: 9. The CDR3 totals 16 residues. Germline loops: CDR1 SGHTA, CDR2 FQGTGA. CDR3: CASSSSAGGPVDTQYF. The CDR3, as DNA: TGTGCCAGCAGCTCGTCAGCGGGAGGGCCTGTAGATACGCAGTATTTT.

This clonotype has just a few counts. The chain uses TRBV3-1 and TRBJ1-2, with D perhaps matching TRBD1 (6 bases). V was cut by 0 bases and J by 2 bases, with 19 bases left in between. CDR3 length: 18 residues. The V gene's germline CDR1 is LGHDT and CDR2 YNNKEL (reference sequence). The CDR3 sequence is CASSQDLALGRGNYGYTF. DNA of the CDR3: TGTGCCAGCAGCCAAGATTTAGCGCTGGGCAGGGGCAACTATGGCTACACCTTC.